This TCR beta chain was retrieved from a study of T cell clonality in common variable immunodeficiency. Study-level results: T cell subpopulation sequencing would be needed to explain CVID clonality.

The repertoire was sequenced with immunoSEQ multiplex PCR; TCRdb's copy has only in-frame clones and lacks some. The table records fewer than 55,000 clones without singletons, the ten largest covering 2% to 2.5%. This clone was counted at least ten times. Its target is not known. Read coverage stops 3 residues before the CDR3 terminus; the germline J gene supplies the remainder. Deletions cut 6 bases from V and 0 bases from J, with 9 bases between. Germline V gives CDR1 LNHDA, CDR2 SQIVND (reference sequence). The CDR3 is 13 residues long. Material for sequencing was peripheral blood mononuclear cells. This receptor was taken from a person aged 18 to 75 in good health. J is TRBJ2-7 and V is TRBV19; D is possibly TRBD1 (5 bases). CDR3 region: CASRQTDSYEQYF. The sequenced part of the CDR3 DNA is TGTGCCAGTAGACAGACAGACTCCTACGAG. The variable domain in full, with the rest retrieved from reference TRBV19 and TRBJ2-7, is DGGITQSPKYLFRKEGQNVTLSCEQNLNHDAMYWYRQDPGQGLRLIYYSQIVNDFQKGDIAEGYSVSREKKESFPLTVTSAQKNPTAFYLCASRQTDSYEQYFGPGTRLTVT.